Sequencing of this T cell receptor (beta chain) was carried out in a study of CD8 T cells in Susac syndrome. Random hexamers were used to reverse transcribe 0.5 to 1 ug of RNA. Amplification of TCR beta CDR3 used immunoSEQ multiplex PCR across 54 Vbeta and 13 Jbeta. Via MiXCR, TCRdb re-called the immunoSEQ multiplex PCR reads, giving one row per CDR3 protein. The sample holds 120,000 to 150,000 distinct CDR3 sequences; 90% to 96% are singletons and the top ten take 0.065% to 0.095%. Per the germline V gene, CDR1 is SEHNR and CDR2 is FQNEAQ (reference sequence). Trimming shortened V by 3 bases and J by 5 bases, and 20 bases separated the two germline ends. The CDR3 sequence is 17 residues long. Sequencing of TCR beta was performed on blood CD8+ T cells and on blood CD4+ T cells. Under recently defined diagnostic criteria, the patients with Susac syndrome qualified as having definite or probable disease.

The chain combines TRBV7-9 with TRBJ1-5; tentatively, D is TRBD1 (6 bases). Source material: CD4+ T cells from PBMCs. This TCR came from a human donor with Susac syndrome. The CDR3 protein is CASSLAPRGARDQPQHF. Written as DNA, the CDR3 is TGTGCCAGCAGCTTGGCCCCTCGGGGGGCGCGAGATCAGCCCCAGCATTTT.